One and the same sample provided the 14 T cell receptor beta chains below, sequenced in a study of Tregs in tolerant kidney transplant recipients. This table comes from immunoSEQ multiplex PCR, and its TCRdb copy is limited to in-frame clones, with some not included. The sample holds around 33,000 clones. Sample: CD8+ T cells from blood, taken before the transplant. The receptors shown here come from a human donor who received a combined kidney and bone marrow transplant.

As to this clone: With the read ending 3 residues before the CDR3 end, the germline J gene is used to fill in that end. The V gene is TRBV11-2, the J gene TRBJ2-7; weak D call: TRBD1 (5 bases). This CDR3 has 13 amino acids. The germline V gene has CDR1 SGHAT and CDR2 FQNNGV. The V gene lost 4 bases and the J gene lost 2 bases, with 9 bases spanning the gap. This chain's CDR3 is CASSSTDAYEQYF. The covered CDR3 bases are TGTGCCAGCAGCTCGACAGATGCCTACGAG.

The CDR3 bases that were read are TGCAGTGCTAGAGGAACCGGGCCTAGGGGATACAATGAG. It specifies CSARGTGPRGYNE. The full CDR3 protein reads CSARGTGPRGYNEQFF. The chain combines TRBV20-1 with TRBJ2-1; a weak D match, TRBD1 (5 bases). The read gets to within 3 residues of the CDR3 end, and the germline J gene fills in the rest. Germline-derived CDR1 and CDR2 are DFQATT and SNEGSKA (reference sequence). This CDR3 region has 16 residues. The ends were cut back, 1 base at V and 4 bases at J, with 17 bases in the middle.

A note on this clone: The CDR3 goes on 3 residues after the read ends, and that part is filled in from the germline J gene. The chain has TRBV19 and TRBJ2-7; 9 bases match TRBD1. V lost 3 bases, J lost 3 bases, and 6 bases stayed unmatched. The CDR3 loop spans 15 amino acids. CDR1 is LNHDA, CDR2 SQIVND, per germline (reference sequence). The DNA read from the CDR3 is TGTGCCAGTAGTATCGGGACAGGGCGGGTCTACGAG. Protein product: CASSIGTGRVYE. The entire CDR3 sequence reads CASSIGTGRVYEQYF.

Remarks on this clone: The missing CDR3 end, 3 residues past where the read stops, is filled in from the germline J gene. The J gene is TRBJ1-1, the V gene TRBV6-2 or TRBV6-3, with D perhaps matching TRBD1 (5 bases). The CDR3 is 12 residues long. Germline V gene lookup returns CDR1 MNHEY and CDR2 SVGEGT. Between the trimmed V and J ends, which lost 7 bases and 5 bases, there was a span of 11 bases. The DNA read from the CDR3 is TGTGCCAGCATCGGGGGATGGACTGAA. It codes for CASIGGWTE. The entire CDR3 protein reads CASIGGWTEAFF.

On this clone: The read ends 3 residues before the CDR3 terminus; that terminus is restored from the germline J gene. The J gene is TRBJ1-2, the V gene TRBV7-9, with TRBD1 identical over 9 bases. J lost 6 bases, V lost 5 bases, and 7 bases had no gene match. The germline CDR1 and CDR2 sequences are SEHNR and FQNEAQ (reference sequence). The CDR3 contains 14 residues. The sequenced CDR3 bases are TGTGCCAGCAGCCCCCCTCGGGACAGGGATGGC. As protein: CASSPPRDRDG. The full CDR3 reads CASSPPRDRDGYTF.

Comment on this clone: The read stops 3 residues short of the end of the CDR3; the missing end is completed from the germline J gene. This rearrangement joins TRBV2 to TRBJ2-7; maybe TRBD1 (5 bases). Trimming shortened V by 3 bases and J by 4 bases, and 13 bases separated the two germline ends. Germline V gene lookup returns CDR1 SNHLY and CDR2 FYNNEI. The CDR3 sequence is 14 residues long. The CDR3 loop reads CASSDGTGGYEQYF. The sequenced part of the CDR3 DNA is TGTGCCAGCAGTGACGGTACAGGCGGTTACGAG. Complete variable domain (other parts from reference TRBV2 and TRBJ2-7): EPEVTQTPSHQVTQMGQEVILRCVPISNHLYFYWYRQILGQKVEFLVSFYNNEISEKSEIFDDQFSVERPDGSNFTLKIRSTKLEDSAMYFCASSDGTGGYEQYFGPGTRLTVT.

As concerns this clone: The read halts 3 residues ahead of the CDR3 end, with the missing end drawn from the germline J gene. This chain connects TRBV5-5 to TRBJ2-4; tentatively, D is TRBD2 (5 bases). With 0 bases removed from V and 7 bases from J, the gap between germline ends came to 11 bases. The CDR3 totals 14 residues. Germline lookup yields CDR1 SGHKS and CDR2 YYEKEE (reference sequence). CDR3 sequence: CASSLAAGVNIQYF. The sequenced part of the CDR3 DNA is TGTGCCAGCAGCTTGGCTGCGGGTGTGAACATT.

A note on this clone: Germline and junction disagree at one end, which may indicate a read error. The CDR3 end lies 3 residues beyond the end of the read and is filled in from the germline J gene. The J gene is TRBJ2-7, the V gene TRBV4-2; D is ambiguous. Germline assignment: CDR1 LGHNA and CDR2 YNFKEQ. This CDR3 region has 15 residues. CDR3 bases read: TGCGCCAGCAGCCCGTTAAGGAAGGGTAGATACGAG. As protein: CASSPLRKGRYE. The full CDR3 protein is CASSPLRKGRYEQYF.

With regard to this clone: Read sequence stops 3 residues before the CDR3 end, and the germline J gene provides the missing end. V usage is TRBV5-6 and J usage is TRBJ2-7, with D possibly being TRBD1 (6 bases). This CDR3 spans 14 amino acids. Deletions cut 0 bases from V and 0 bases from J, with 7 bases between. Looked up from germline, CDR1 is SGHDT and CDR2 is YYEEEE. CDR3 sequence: CASSLAGASYEQYF. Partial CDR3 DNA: TGTGCCAGCAGCTTGGCAGGGGCCTCCTACGAG.

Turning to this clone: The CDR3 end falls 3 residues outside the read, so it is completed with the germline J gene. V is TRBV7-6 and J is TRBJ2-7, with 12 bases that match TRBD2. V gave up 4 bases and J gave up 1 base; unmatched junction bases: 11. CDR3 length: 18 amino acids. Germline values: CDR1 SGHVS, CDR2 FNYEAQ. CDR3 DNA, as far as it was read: TGTGCCAGCAGCTGGCAGCTAGCGGGAGGGCCTTTATCCTACGAG. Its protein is CASSWQLAGGPLSYE. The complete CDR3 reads CASSWQLAGGPLSYEQYF. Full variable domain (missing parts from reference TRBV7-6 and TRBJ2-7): GAGVSQSPRYKVTKRGQDVALRCDPISGHVSLYWYRQALGQGPEFLTYFNYEAQQDKSGLPNDRFSAERPEGSISTLTIQRTEQRDSAMYRCASSWQLAGGPLSYEQYFGPGTRLTVT.

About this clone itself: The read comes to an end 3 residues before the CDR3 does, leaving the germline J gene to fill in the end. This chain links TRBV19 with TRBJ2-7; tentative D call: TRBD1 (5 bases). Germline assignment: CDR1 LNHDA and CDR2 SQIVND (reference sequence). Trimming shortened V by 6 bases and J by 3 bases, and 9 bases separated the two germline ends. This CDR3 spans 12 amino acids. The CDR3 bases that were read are TGTGCCAGTAGCCAGGGTTACTACGAG. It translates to CASSQGYYE. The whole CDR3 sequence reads CASSQGYYEQYF. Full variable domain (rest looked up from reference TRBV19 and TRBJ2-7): DGGITQSPKYLFRKEGQNVTLSCEQNLNHDAMYWYRQDPGQGLRLIYYSQIVNDFQKGDIAEGYSVSREKKESFPLTVTSAQKNPTAFYLCASSQGYYEQYFGPGTRLTVT.

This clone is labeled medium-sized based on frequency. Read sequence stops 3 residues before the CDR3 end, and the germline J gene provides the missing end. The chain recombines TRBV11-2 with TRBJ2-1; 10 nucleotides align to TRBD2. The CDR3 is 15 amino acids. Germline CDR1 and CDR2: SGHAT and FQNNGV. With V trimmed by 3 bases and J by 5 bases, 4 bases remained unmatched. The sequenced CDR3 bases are TGTGCCAGCAGCTTTCTAGCGGGGGTGGACAATGAG. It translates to CASSFLAGVDNE. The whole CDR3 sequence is CASSFLAGVDNEQFF.

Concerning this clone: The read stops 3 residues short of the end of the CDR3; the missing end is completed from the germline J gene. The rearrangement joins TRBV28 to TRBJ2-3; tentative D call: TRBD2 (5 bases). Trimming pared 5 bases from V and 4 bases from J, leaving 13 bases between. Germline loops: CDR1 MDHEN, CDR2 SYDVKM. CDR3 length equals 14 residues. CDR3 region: CASSAKRWADTQYF. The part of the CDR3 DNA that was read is TGTGCCAGCAGTGCCAAGCGGTGGGCAGATACG.

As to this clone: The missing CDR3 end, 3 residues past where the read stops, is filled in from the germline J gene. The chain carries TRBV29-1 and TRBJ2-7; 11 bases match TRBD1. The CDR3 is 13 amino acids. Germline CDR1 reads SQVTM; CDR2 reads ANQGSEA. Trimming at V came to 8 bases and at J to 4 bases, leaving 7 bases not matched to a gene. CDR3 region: CSTWTGGEYEQYF. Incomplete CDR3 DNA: TGCAGCACATGGACAGGGGGCGAGTACGAG.